This T cell receptor beta chain was obtained from a study of OX40 agonist ivuxolimab in advanced cancers. For this clone: Its specificity is unknown.

This CDR3 comprises 12 residues. The V gene lost 4 bases and the J gene lost 4 bases, with 8 bases spanning the gap. The V gene's germline CDR1 is SGHRS and CDR2 YFSETQ. TCRdb's copy holds only in-frame clones and misses some; the assay was immunoSEQ multiplex PCR. The sample records fewer than 30,000 clones, over 60% being singletons. Regarding the study as a whole: There were also nonresponders showing low normalized T-cell clonal expansion. The study observed clonal expansion of CD4+ and CD8+ blood T cells by week 6 at 0.1 to 3.0 mg/kg. Compared with CD4+, CD8+ T cells on average had more expanded clones.

The sample consisted of CD4+ or CD8+ T cells sorted from blood, taken in a trial of the OX40 agonist ivuxolimab. The V gene is TRBV5-1, the J gene TRBJ1-1; D gene ambiguous. This clonotype originated in an adult with an advanced solid tumor such as melanoma, head and neck, liver or kidney cancer. CDR3 protein: CASSRVPTEAFF. For the CDR3, the DNA is TGCGCCAGCAGCCGAGTCCCCACTGAAGCTTTCTTT.